Included here is one T cell receptor (beta chain) sequence, with context. Its specificity is unknown. The data originate from a study of cytomegalovirus exposure and HLA in healthy donors. Study findings and constraints: CMV antigen specificity was confirmed in vitro for a few CMV-associated chains.

V lost 7 bases and J lost 1, with 7 bases in between. The CDR3 runs to 11 residues. Germline V gives CDR1 SQVTM, CDR2 ANQGSEA. The table came from immunoSEQ multiplex PCR; TCRdb's copy has only in-frame clones and leaves some out. Of tens of thousands of clones listed, 80% to 85% are singletons. This sequence joins TRBV29-1 and TRBJ1-2; D is possibly TRBD1 (6 bases). The source is a woman under 30 in good health and CMV-seropositive. The sequenced sample was PBMCs. In DNA, the CDR3 is TGCAGCGCAGGGGTTAACTATGGCTACACCTTC. Translated, it gives CSAGVNYGYTF.